This T cell receptor (beta chain) originates from a study of response to subunit inactivated influenza vaccine. Many counts were recorded for this clonotype. No antigen is known for it. TCRdb analysed the RT-PCR reads with MiXCR anew, one entry per CDR3 protein. Of 300,000 to 350,000 distinct CDR3 sequences in the sample, 21% were seen once. Study results and caveats: Few new T cells, the authors suggested, are recruited by each seasonal influenza vaccination.

V was pared by 0 bases and J by 6 bases, with 8 bases of the junction left unmatched. This CDR3 has 15 residues. Germline V lookup: CDR1 SQVTM, CDR2 ANQGSEA. Material: PBMCs from blood, obtained about 20 months after vaccination. This TCR derives from a man aged 50 to 75 who received an inactivated influenza vaccine. J is TRBJ2-3 and V is TRBV29-1, with TRBD2 matching over 8 bases. The CDR3 here is CSVEDRFSGTDTQYF. CDR3 DNA sequence: TGCAGCGTTGAAGACCGATTTAGCGGGACTGATACGCAGTATTTT.